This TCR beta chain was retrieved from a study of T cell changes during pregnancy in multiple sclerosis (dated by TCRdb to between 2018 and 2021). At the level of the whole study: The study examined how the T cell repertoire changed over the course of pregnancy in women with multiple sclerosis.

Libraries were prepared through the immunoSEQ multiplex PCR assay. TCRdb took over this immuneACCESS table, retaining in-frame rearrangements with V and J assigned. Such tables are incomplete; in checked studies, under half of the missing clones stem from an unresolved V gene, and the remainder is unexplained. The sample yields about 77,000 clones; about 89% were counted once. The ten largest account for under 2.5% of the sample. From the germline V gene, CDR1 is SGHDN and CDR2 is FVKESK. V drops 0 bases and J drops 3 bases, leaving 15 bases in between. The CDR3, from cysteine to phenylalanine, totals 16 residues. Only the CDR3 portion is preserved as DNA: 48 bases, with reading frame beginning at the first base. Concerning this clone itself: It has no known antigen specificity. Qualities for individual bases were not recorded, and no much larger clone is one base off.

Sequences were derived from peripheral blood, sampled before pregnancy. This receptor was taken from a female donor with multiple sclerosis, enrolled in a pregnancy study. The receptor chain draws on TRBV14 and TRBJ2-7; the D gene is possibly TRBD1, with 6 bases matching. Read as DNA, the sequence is TGTGCCAGCAGCCAAGATATGGGGGCAAAGGGCTACGAGCAGTACTTC. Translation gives CASSQDMGAKGYEQYF.